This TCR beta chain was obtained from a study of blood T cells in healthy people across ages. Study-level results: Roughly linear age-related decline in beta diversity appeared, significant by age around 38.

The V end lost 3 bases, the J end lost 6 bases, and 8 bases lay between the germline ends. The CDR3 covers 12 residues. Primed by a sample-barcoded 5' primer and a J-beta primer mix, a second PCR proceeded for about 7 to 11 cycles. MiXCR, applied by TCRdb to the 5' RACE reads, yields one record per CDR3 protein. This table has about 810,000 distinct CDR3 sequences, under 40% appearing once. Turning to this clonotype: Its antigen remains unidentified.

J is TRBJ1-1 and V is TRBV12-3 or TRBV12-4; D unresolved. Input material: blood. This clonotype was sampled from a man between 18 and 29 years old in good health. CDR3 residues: CASSFPSAEAFF. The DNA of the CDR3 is TGTGCCAGCAGTTTTCCGTCGGCTGAAGCTTTCTTT.